This paragraph reports one T cell receptor beta chain. Its antigen is unidentified. V shed 4 bases, J shed 5 bases, and the junction held 24 bases outside the gene matches. Germline V gives CDR1 MNHNS, CDR2 SASEGT. The CDR3 has 20 residues. This record comes from a study of shared clonotypes between healthy human individuals. Study-wide background: Contributing individuals were two females and three males aged 18 to 49. The study's findings and limits: Researchers found naive subsets generally carried larger estimated richness than memory subsets. With a handful of donors compared, roughly 4.9% of naive CD4 clonotypes were shared.

An approximately 180 ng quantity of DNA, tens of thousands of T cell genomes, went into the sorted-subset replicate PCRs. Sequenced by immunoSEQ multiplex PCR; TCRdb stores in-frame clones only, minus some. The sample records 780,000 or so clones, around 70% being singletons. The V and J genes are TRBV6-1 and TRBJ1-1, with 8 bases lining up with TRBD1. This receptor was identified in a woman aged 30 to 39 in good health. Sequences were obtained from memory CD4+ T cells sorted from blood. The sample's subset: CD45RA-negative fraction. The CDR3 DNA reads as TGTGCCAGCAGTGGGATGACAGGGGTTATGGCATCAAGAGGGTGGACTGAAGCTTTCTTT. This gives the protein CASSGMTGVMASRGWTEAFF.